This T cell receptor beta chain appears in the sequencing data of a study of T cell responses to AZD1222 COVID-19 vaccine. General study findings and limits: Along spike, vaccine-associated CD4 TCRs were found throughout, with dominance at 160-218 and 743-854. Clonal diversity may have been underestimated, and the donors were mostly white British, with more females than males. Only after the peak T cell response were repertoires sampled.

On this clone: Its antigen is as yet unknown.

Here immunoSEQ multiplex PCR was the method, and the copy in TCRdb shows in-frame clones only, minus some. The sample has about 150,000 clones, about nine tenths seen once. The CDR3 extends over 12 amino acids. Trimming took 5 bases from V and 8 from J, leaving 10 bases between them. CDR1 MGHRA and CDR2 YSYEKL come from the germline V gene. J is TRBJ1-3 and V is TRBV4-1; unclear D gene. The material was peripheral blood, obtained on day 0 of AZD1222 vaccination. The TCR originated in an adult in good health. The CDR3 DNA reads TGCGCCAGCAGCGAAACCGGGCACACCATATATTTT. Its translation is CASSETGHTIYF.